This T cell receptor beta chain was sequenced for a study of T cells in Graves' hyperthyroidism and ophthalmopathy. Study-wide findings and caveats: Before onset, by a median of approximately 5.9 months, the model predicted ophthalmopathy.

Diagnoses were established using clinical symptoms, serum thyroxine and TRAb, thyroid ultrasound and orbital computed tomography. The blood sample predates any ophthalmopathy symptoms, coming from first hyperthyroidism diagnosis. This CDR3 contains 12 residues. V was shortened by 1 base and J by 8 bases, with 8 bases between the two germline ends. CDR1 is DFQATT and CDR2 is SNEGSKA in the germline V gene (reference sequence). There were TCR beta CDR3 regions amplified from RNA transcripts. In the first-round RT-PCR of the TCR CDR3, the HTBI primer set was used. TCRdb analysed the multiplex PCR reads with MiXCR anew, one entry per CDR3 protein. This sample yields 650,000 to 850,000 distinct CDR3 sequences, of which roughly a sixth are seen a single time; approximately 15% belongs to the top ten. This clonotype was found a few times. The antigen is undetermined.

The specimen was blood. The TCR originated in a woman aged 45-59 years with Graves' hyperthyroidism that later progressed to Graves' ophthalmopathy. The genes are TRBV20-1 and TRBJ1-4, with D unclear. This CDR3 reads CSARGPGEKLFF. CDR3 bases: TGCAGTGCTAGAGGCCCTGGGGAAAAACTGTTTTTT.